The 22 T cell receptor beta chains reported below all come from one sample, sequenced in a study of blood T cell repertoires in COVID-19. Method: immunoSEQ multiplex PCR; TCRdb's copy keeps in-frame clones and lacks some. The table lists about 33,000 clones, approximately 85% of them singletons. The sample was peripheral blood. The receptors shown here come from a human donor in a cohort sampled during active COVID-19.

This rearrangement joins TRBV11-2 to TRBJ2-5; 13 nucleotides agree with TRBD2. CDR1 is SGHAT, CDR2 FQNNGV, per germline. The CDR3 has 16 residues. The V and J ends lost 6 bases and 5 bases, in that order; junction bases with no gene match: 9. CDR3 sequence: CASRRTGTSGAETQYF. Here the CDR3 DNA reads TGTGCCAGCAGGCGTACCGGGACTAGCGGGGCGGAGACCCAGTACTTC.

The J gene is TRBJ2-5, the V gene TRBV10-1; possible D gene TRBD2, 6 bases. Germline V gene data show CDR1 as WNHNN and CDR2 as SYGVQD (reference sequence). Trimming cost V 3 bases and J 1 base, with 12 bases left between them. This CDR3 has 15 residues. CDR3 DNA: TGCGCCAGCAGTGATTCACGGGGGTCCCAAGAGACCCAGTACTTC. Translated, it gives CASSDSRGSQETQYF.

This chain connects TRBV5-1 to TRBJ1-3; perhaps TRBD1 as D (5 bases). CDR1 is SGHRS, CDR2 YFSETQ, per germline. V was trimmed by 9 bases and J by 0 bases, leaving 34 bases between them. This CDR3 spans 21 amino acids. The CDR3 loop reads CATLSGRDDNRVPSSGNTIYF. CDR3 sequence (DNA): TGCGCCACCCTATCAGGCAGGGATGACAATAGAGTGCCGAGCTCTGGAAACACCATATATTTT.

The CDR3 loop reads CASRTSMWTDTQYF. For the CDR3, the DNA is TGTGCCAGCAGAACTAGCATGTGGACAGATACGCAGTATTTT. This chain connects TRBV28 to TRBJ2-3; D possibly corresponds to TRBD2 (6 bases). The ends were cut back, 6 bases at V and 3 bases at J, with 13 bases in the middle. In germline, CDR1 is MDHEN, CDR2 SYDVKM. CDR3 size: 14 residues. Filled out from reference TRBV28 and TRBJ2-3, the complete variable domain reads DVKVTQSSRYLVKRTGEKVFLECVQDMDHENMFWYRQDPGLGLRLIYFSYDVKMKEKGDIPEGYSVSREKKERFSLILESASTNQTSMYLCASRTSMWTDTQYFGPGTRLTVL.

J is TRBJ1-5 and V is TRBV18; TRBD1 matches 9 bases. CDR1 is KGHSH, CDR2 LQKENI, per germline. The V segment lost 2 bases and the J segment 4 bases; nucleotides outside the gene matches: 6. The CDR3 totals 16 residues. This CDR3 reads CASSPGTGKGNQPQHF. CDR3 coding DNA: TGTGCCAGCTCACCAGGGACAGGGAAGGGAAATCAGCCCCAGCATTTT. The full variable domain, its missing parts supplied by reference TRBV18 and TRBJ1-5, is NAGVMQNPRHLVRRRGQEARLRCSPMKGHSHVYWYRQLPEEGLKFMVYLQKENIIDESGMPKERFSAEFPKEGPSILRIQQVVRGDSAAYFCASSPGTGKGNQPQHFGDGTRLSIL.

V usage is TRBV2 and J usage is TRBJ2-1; D remains ambiguous. Per the germline V gene, CDR1 is SNHLY and CDR2 is FYNNEI. The CDR3 has 13 residues. Trimming cost V 1 base and J 4 bases, with 5 bases left between them. CDR3 sequence reads: CASSEEQYNEQFF. The CDR3 DNA is TGTGCCAGCAGTGAAGAACAGTACAATGAGCAGTTCTTC.

This sequence joins TRBV25-1 and TRBJ2-7; a weak D match, TRBD1 (6 bases). Germline V lookup: CDR1 MGHDK, CDR2 SYGVNS. The V end was cut by 1 base, the J end by 5 bases, with 9 bases between. This CDR3 comprises 13 residues. The CDR3 region is CASSELGGDEQYF. CDR3 in DNA: TGTGCCAGCAGTGAATTAGGGGGTGACGAGCAGTACTTC.

The rearrangement joins TRBV5-1 to TRBJ1-1, with D possibly TRBD1 on 5 matching bases. Germline CDR1 is SGHRS and CDR2 is YFSETQ. This CDR3 comprises 17 residues. The germline V and J ends were trimmed by 0 bases and 3 bases, with 18 bases remaining between them. In DNA form, the CDR3 reads TGCGCCAGCAGCTTGGGACAGCCGGAGGGTAGATACACTGAAGCTTTCTTT. Residues: CASSLGQPEGRYTEAFF.

The chain joins TRBV6-5 to TRBJ1-1; D possibly corresponds to TRBD1 (6 bases). This CDR3 is built from 13 residues. Germline V lookup: CDR1 MNHEY, CDR2 SVGAGI. V was clipped by 6 bases and J by 4 bases, with 12 bases between them. As DNA, the CDR3 is TGTGCCAGCAGGAGCCCAGGGGTCACTGAAGCTTTCTTT. Protein product: CASRSPGVTEAFF.

The chain has TRBV9 and TRBJ1-2; possible D gene TRBD1, 5 bases. There are 15 residues in the CDR3. Germline-derived CDR1 and CDR2 are SGDLS and YYNGEE. Trimming took 0 bases from V and 3 from J, leaving 12 bases between them. The CDR3 protein is CASSVDSWGDYGYTF. Here the CDR3 DNA reads TGTGCCAGCAGCGTAGACAGCTGGGGCGACTATGGCTACACCTTC.

This clone is labeled medium-sized. The V call is TRBV19, the J call TRBJ2-4; weak D call: TRBD1 (5 bases). The CDR3 is made up of 14 amino acids. CDR1 and CDR2 from the germline V gene are LNHDA and SQIVND (reference sequence). Trimming stripped 3 bases from V and 8 bases from J, with 14 bases between. In nucleotides, the CDR3 is TGTGCCAGTAGTATCGGCCCAAAAGGGGACATTCAGTACTTC. It translates to CASSIGPKGDIQYF. Full variable domain (remainder filled in from reference TRBV19 and TRBJ2-4): DGGITQSPKYLFRKEGQNVTLSCEQNLNHDAMYWYRQDPGQGLRLIYYSQIVNDFQKGDIAEGYSVSREKKESFPLTVTSAQKNPTAFYLCASSIGPKGDIQYFGAGTRLSVL.

The chain carries TRBV19 and TRBJ2-2; D might be TRBD1 (7 bases). The V gene's germline CDR1 is LNHDA and CDR2 SQIVND (reference sequence). The length of the CDR3 is 14 residues. The ends were cut back, 4 bases at V and 4 bases at J, with 10 bases in the middle. The DNA for the CDR3 is TGTGCCAGTAGTAGACAGGGAGGCACCGGGGAGCTGTTTTTT. Translation gives CASSRQGGTGELFF.

This clone appeared a single time. CDR3 sequence reads: CASSERGSTDTQYF. CDR3 in DNA: TGTGCCAGCAGTGAACGGGGGAGCACAGATACGCAGTATTTT. V and J are TRBV6-1 and TRBJ2-3; TRBD2 might be the D (6 bases). CDR3 length: 14 amino acids. Trimming cost V 2 bases and J 0 bases, with 6 bases left between them. CDR1 and CDR2 (germline): MNHNS, SASEGT.

V is TRBV6-1 and J is TRBJ1-1, with D possibly matching TRBD1 (6 bases). Between the trimmed V and J ends, which lost 3 bases and 5 bases, there was a span of 19 bases. The germline V gene encodes CDR1 MNHNS and CDR2 SASEGT. This CDR3 is 16 amino acids long. CDR3 bases: TGTGCCAGCAGTGAGGGATACAGGGAGTTATGGACTGAAGCTTTCTTT. Protein: CASSEGYRELWTEAFF.

This rearrangement joins TRBV6-2 or TRBV6-3 to TRBJ2-1; TRBD2 matches 11 bases. The CDR3 totals 15 residues. V lost 5 bases to trimming and J lost 8 bases; unmatched junction nucleotides: 8. Germline V gene lookup returns CDR1 MNHEY and CDR2 SVGEGT. The CDR3 here is CASSRLAGLGDEQFF. In DNA, the CDR3 is TGTGCCAGCAGTCGACTAGCGGGACTGGGGGATGAGCAGTTCTTC.

The genes are TRBV5-1 and TRBJ1-1; 9 positions match TRBD1. Germline V gene data show CDR1 as SGHRS and CDR2 as YFSETQ. V dropped 4 bases and J dropped 5; count of bases not matched to a gene: 9. The CDR3 is made up of 15 amino acids. The CDR3 here is CASSQIPGTGTEAFF. CDR3 nucleotides: TGCGCCAGCAGCCAAATTCCCGGGACAGGGACTGAAGCTTTCTTT.

The V gene is TRBV7-8, the J gene TRBJ2-2, with a possible D match to TRBD1 (5 bases). Trimming shortened V by 0 bases and J by 3 bases, and 11 bases separated the two germline ends. In germline, CDR1 is SGHVS, CDR2 FQNEAQ. The CDR3 runs 16 residues. CDR3 bases: TGTGCCAGCAGCTTAGCTCAGGGAATTTACACCGGGGAGCTGTTTTTT. Amino acid sequence: CASSLAQGIYTGELFF.

The rearrangement links TRBV6-1 to TRBJ2-7, with 7 bases aligning to TRBD2. The length of the CDR3 is 15 residues. V was clipped by 2 bases and J by 3 bases; unmatched bases: 7. CDR1 is MNHNS, CDR2 SASEGT, per germline. The CDR3: CASSEWSSGNYEQYF. The CDR3 DNA sequence: TGTGCCAGCAGTGAATGGTCTAGCGGCAACTACGAGCAGTACTTC.

This clone appeared a single time. V and J are TRBV2 and TRBJ1-2, with 7 positions matching TRBD1. Germline values: CDR1 SNHLY, CDR2 FYNNEI. Trimming at V came to 8 bases and at J to 7 bases, leaving 7 bases not matched to a gene. The CDR3 length is 12 residues. CDR3: CASGTDSLGYTF. The CDR3 nucleotides are TGTGCCAGCGGGACAGACTCTCTTGGCTACACCTTC.

The chain is built from TRBV6-2 or TRBV6-3 and TRBJ2-7, with 8 nucleotides matching TRBD1. The CDR3 runs 14 residues. V trimming: 5 bases; J trimming: 7 bases; junction bases outside the gene matches: 10. From germline, CDR1 is MNHEY and CDR2 SVGEGT. In nucleotides, the CDR3 is TGTGCCAGCAGTCCATTGGACAGGGAGAGGGAGCAGTACTTC. It specifies CASSPLDREREQYF.

The rearrangement links TRBV7-8 to TRBJ2-7, with D possibly being TRBD1 (6 bases). The CDR3 sequence is 14 residues long. Germline CDR1 reads SGHVS; CDR2 reads FQNEAQ. The V gene lost 1 base and the J gene lost 5 bases, with 12 bases spanning the gap. The CDR3 DNA sequence: TGTGCCAGCAGCTTAGACAGGGTAATCAACGAGCAGTACTTC. This translates into CASSLDRVINEQYF.

Only one count was recorded for this clone. The V gene is TRBV6-2 or TRBV6-3, the J gene TRBJ1-2; TRBD1 is a possible D gene (5 bases). Germline CDR1 is MNHEY and CDR2 is SVGEGT. The CDR3 covers 12 residues. Trimming shortened V by 2 bases and J by 8 bases, and 9 bases separated the two germline ends. This chain's CDR3 is CASSYQGGGYTF. For the CDR3, the DNA is TGTGCCAGCAGTTACCAGGGAGGAGGCTACACCTTC.